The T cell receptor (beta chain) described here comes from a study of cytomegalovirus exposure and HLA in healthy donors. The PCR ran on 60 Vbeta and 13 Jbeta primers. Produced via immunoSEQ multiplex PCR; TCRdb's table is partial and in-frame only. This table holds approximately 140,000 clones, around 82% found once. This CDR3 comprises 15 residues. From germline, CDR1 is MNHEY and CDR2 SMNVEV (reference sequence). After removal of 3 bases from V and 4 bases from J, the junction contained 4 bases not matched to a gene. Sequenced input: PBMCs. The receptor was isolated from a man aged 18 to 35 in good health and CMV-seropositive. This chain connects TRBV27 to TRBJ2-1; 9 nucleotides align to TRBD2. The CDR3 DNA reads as TGTGCCAGCAGTTTTAGACTAGCGGATTACAATGAGCAGTTCTTC. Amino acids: CASSFRLADYNEQFF.